The subject of this entry is one T cell receptor (beta chain). This record belongs to a study of blood T cell repertoires in COVID-19. Study-wide context: The United States, Italy and Spain supplied acute and convalescent COVID-19 samples. PBMCs, B-cell-depleted T cells, or T cells were the source of the cDNA or gDNA that made up the material.

Trimming removed 5 bases from V and 5 bases from J; junction bases left unmatched: 12. This CDR3 spans 15 amino acids. In germline, CDR1 is SEHNR, CDR2 FQNEAQ (reference sequence). The Seattle site enrolled patients during active infection and followed them longitudinally. Original methodology: How many nucleated cells were present was estimated from reference gene primer amplification. TCRdb keeps only in-frame clones here, not all; method: immunoSEQ multiplex PCR. V and J calls and clone size are those listed in that table; D and trimming were worked out from the DNA. Among about 230,000 clones listed, more than 80% were seen once.

The specimen was peripheral blood. The sequence was obtained from a man between 25 and 39 years old with COVID-19, enrolled during active disease. The rearrangement links TRBV7-9 to TRBJ2-7, with 7 bases matching TRBD1. CDR3 nucleotide sequence: TGTGCCAGCAGCCTGGGACAGCTTGTTGGGAACGAGCAGTACTTC. It encodes CASSLGQLVGNEQYF.